The rows below give T cell receptor beta chains drawn from one sample of a study of T cells in Graves' hyperthyroidism and ophthalmopathy. Using its own MiXCR run on the multiplex PCR reads, TCRdb lists one record per CDR3 protein. The data hold fewer than 650,000 distinct CDR3 sequences, with 14% observed a single time. Sequencing was done on a sample of blood. The receptor set was obtained from a woman in her thirties or forties with Graves' hyperthyroidism. The conserved cysteine and the conserved F or W are not part of the CDR3 here. D genes are given only for firm matches.

J gene,D gene,CDR3 length,V gene,CDR3 protein
TRBJ1-6,.,11,TRBV28,ASSGGVNSPLH
TRBJ1-3,.,14,TRBV28,ASSAPGAGGGNTIY
TRBJ1-1,.,14,TRBV20-1,SARDGDGRLNTEAF
TRBJ2-7,TRBD2,13,TRBV19,ASSISGTSGNEQY
TRBJ2-7,.,13,TRBV27,ASSQRTDGSYEQY
TRBJ1-4,TRBD1,13,TRBV9,ASSRGTGPNEKLF
TRBJ1-4,.,15,TRBV5-1,ASSLGSLGRLGEKLF
TRBJ1-2,TRBD1,12,TRBV10-3,AISETTGPYGYT
TRBJ2-7,TRBD2,14,TRBV20-1,SARDDTSGATYEQY
TRBJ2-1,.,11,TRBV6-1,ASSYGDPNEQF
TRBJ1-2,.,10,TRBV6-1,ASSGQPGGYT
TRBJ1-1,.,12,TRBV11-1,ASSRSWMNTEAF
TRBJ2-7,TRBD1,13,TRBV9,ASSVVGTGAIEQY
TRBJ2-1,.,13,TRBV20-1,SARALGSGDNEQF
TRBJ2-1,TRBD2,13,TRBV12-3/TRBV12-4,ASRVGLAGINEQL
TRBJ2-1,.,11,TRBV10-1,ASSGGNSGEQF
TRBJ1-2,TRBD1,13,TRBV12-3/TRBV12-4,ASRIDRGPVYGYT
TRBJ2-3,.,11,TRBV5-8,ASRHRGLDTQY
TRBJ2-5,TRBD2,13,TRBV28,ASSSLAEVQETQY
TRBJ1-1,.,13,TRBV5-8,ASSLGGGGVTEAF
TRBJ2-1,TRBD2,12,TRBV5-1,ASSLASGYNEQF
TRBJ2-3,.,11,TRBV6-1,ASVERGTDTQY
TRBJ2-6,.,13,TRBV19,ASSATASGANVLT
TRBJ1-1,.,11,TRBV2,ASSEEQAYQAF
TRBJ2-1,TRBD2,12,TRBV6-1,ASSGGISGGRQF
TRBJ2-7,.,14,TRBV28,ASSPPVEMWGYEQY
TRBJ2-3,.,15,TRBV7-2,ASSFLSGGGRTDTQY